This TCR beta chain originates from a study of vaccination effects on CD4 cells after COVID-19. Study findings and constraints: Whether induced by infection or by vaccine, clones showed marked clonal contraction late after vaccination. Sampling in the study covered few convalescent patients and included no early post-infection timepoints.

Sequencing followed a ViraFEST assay step that expanded antigen-specific CD4+ T cells with viral peptide pools. Researchers isolated CD4+ T cells once approximately eleven days of culture had elapsed. Either the mRNA-1273 or the BNT162b2 vaccine was given to participants as two doses. Researchers reported culturing 2 million to 2.5 million PBMC in each well, adding 8 to 10 IU/ml IL-2 and 10 ug/ml peptides. Cultures got half-medium changes with IL-2 on days 3 and 7. V lost 4 bases and J 2 bases, leaving 14 bases between the germline ends. Germline V CDR1 and CDR2: LGHNA, YNFKEQ. This CDR3 is 15 amino acids long. Details on this clone: Its antigen is as yet unknown.

Only in-frame clones appear in the TCRdb table, and some are missing; sequencing was by immunoSEQ multiplex PCR. The sample yields approximately 28,000 clones, 75% to 80% seen once. The chain recombines TRBV4-2 with TRBJ1-2; D remains ambiguous. The material sequenced was CD4+ T cells from PBMCs cultured with SARS-CoV-2 spike peptides, taken after COVID-19 vaccination. The sequence was collected from a human donor who received a COVID-19 vaccine. Some clones in this sample may be carry-over from other donors' samples. The CDR3 is CASSPRTAGNYGYTF. The CDR3 nucleotides are TGTGCCAGCAGCCCCCGAACGGCAGGCAACTATGGCTACACCTTC.